This TCR beta chain stems from a study of cytomegalovirus exposure and HLA in healthy donors. Of note for this clone: Its antigen is still unknown.

This CDR3 has 14 amino acids. V lost 7 bases, J lost 7 bases, and 9 bases stayed unmatched. The germline V gene encodes CDR1 MNHNS and CDR2 SASEGT. Primers for the PCR totalled 60 Vbeta and 13 Jbeta. Using immunoSEQ multiplex PCR, the repertoire was profiled, and TCRdb retains in-frame clones only, with some absent. The data show 200,000 to 250,000 clones, with about 78% seen just once and less than 3.5% held by the top ten. Study-wide results and limits: A link between a missense DCLRE1C variant and TCR beta V- and J-gene trimming emerged from a later analysis.

Source material: PBMCs. The V and J genes are TRBV6-1 and TRBJ1-4, with 7 bases fitting TRBD1. The clonotype was recovered from a woman aged 25-40 years in good health and CMV-seronegative. The CDR3 sequence: CASTRDRALEKLFF. DNA for the CDR3: TGTGCCAGCACCCGGGACAGAGCCCTTGAAAAACTGTTTTTT.